Below, 15 T cell receptor beta chains from the same sample are listed, as sequenced in a study of T-cell memory formation after mild COVID-19. TCRdb used MiXCR to reprocess the 5' RACE reads, holding one entry per CDR3 protein. This sample has 550,000 to 650,000 distinct CDR3 sequences, with approximately 15% found just once. Sample: PBMCs or a T cell subset sorted from them (not recorded which). The receptors here all came from an adult woman who had mild COVID-19 (a few samples of this study predate the infection). Cell type and time point are not known.

The chain employs TRBV20-1 and TRBJ1-2; 7 bases are a match to TRBD1. The CDR3 runs to 14 residues. Trimming removed 3 bases from V and 7 bases from J; junction bases left unmatched: 11. CDR1 is DFQATT, CDR2 SNEGSKA, per germline (reference sequence). The CDR3 spells CSARGQTSPGGYTF. CDR3 DNA: TGCAGTGCTAGGGGACAGACATCCCCGGGTGGCTACACCTTC.

This clonotype was seen at least ten times. The V and J genes are TRBV4-3 and TRBJ2-7, with D perhaps TRBD1 or TRBD2 (5 bases each). Deletions cut 0 bases from V and 6 bases from J, with 12 bases between. CDR1 and CDR2 from the germline V gene are LGHNA and YSLEER. This CDR3 region has 14 residues. The CDR3 protein is CASSQDASGTEQYF. The CDR3 DNA sequence: TGCGCCAGCAGCCAAGATGCTTCGGGGACCGAGCAGTACTTC.

The CDR3 sequence: CASSFSYRGYGYTF. DNA for the CDR3: TGTGCCAGCAGCTTCTCCTACAGGGGTTATGGCTACACCTTC. V and J are TRBV7-2 and TRBJ1-2, with 7 bases that match TRBD1. V was clipped by 3 bases and J by 5 bases; unmatched bases: 6. This CDR3 spans 14 amino acids. Germline V gene sequence: CDR1 SGHTA, CDR2 FQGNSA.

This rearrangement joins TRBV5-1 to TRBJ2-5; D gene ambiguous. CDR1 and CDR2 from the germline V gene are SGHRS and YFSETQ. There are 16 residues in the CDR3. V lost 2 bases, J lost 2 bases, and 16 bases lay in between. Written as DNA, the CDR3 is TGCGCCAGCAGCTTAGGTGACGTCGTGGGTCAAGAGACCCAGTACTTC. Translation: CASSLGDVVGQETQYF.

In its sample, this clonotype was seen many times. The chain has TRBV7-7 and TRBJ2-5; TRBD1 aligns across 8 bases. V shed 2 bases, J shed 0 bases, and the junction held 11 bases outside the gene matches. The length of the CDR3 is 18 residues. CDR1 and CDR2 from the germline V gene are SSHAT and FNYEAQ (reference sequence). CDR3 region: CASSLPGQDFLYQETQYF. The DNA for the CDR3 is TGTGCCAGCAGCTTACCGGGACAGGACTTTTTGTACCAAGAGACCCAGTACTTC.

V is TRBV24-1 and J is TRBJ2-3, with 8 bases that match TRBD1. This CDR3 has 14 residues. Trimming at V came to 3 bases and at J to 4 bases, leaving 2 bases not matched to a gene. In germline, CDR1 is KGHDR, CDR2 SFDVKD. CDR3 region: CATSDRTGSDTQYF. The DNA of the CDR3 is TGTGCCACCAGTGATAGGACAGGGTCAGATACGCAGTATTTT.

The gene calls are TRBV27 and TRBJ2-3; no reliable D call. The CDR3 spans 14 residues. Trimming took off 7 bases at V and 1 base at J, with 12 bases between the two ends. Germline CDR1 is MNHEY and CDR2 is SMNVEV (reference sequence). CDR3 coding DNA: TGTGCCAGCACTCCGGCCCTGCGCACAGATACGCAGTATTTT. Amino acid sequence: CASTPALRTDTQYF.

The chain uses TRBV27 and TRBJ1-5; tentative D call: TRBD1 (6 bases). CDR3 length equals 20 residues. Germline values: CDR1 MNHEY, CDR2 SMNVEV (reference sequence). Trimming left V 5 bases short and J 0 bases short, with 26 bases between. CDR3: CASSLIGQPPRLYSNQPQHF. The CDR3 bases are TGTGCCAGCAGTCTGATCGGACAGCCTCCTCGACTATATAGCAATCAGCCCCAGCATTTT.

This sequence joins TRBV9 and TRBJ2-5; 10 nucleotides match TRBD2. In germline, CDR1 is SGDLS, CDR2 YYNGEE. The J segment lost 5 bases and the V segment lost 0 bases, leaving 7 bases of the junction unmatched. This CDR3 has 16 residues. The DNA for the CDR3 is TGTGCCAGCAGCGTAGTCCCAGCGGGGGGGCTGGAGACCCAGTACTTC. Translation gives CASSVVPAGGLETQYF. Full variable domain (missing parts from reference TRBV9 and TRBJ2-5): DSGVTQTPKHLITATGQRVTLRCSPRSGDLSVYWYQQSLDQGLQFLIQYYNGEERAKGNILERFSAQQFPDLHSELNLSSLELGDSALYFCASSVVPAGGLETQYFGPGTRLLVL.

In this sample, this clonotype turned up a few times. The chain links TRBV5-1 to TRBJ1-1; 9 bases match TRBD1. CDR1 is SGHRS and CDR2 is YFSETQ in the germline V gene. V gave up 3 bases and J gave up 3 bases; unmatched junction bases: 6. The CDR3 is made up of 15 amino acids. CDR3 loop: CASSYRGREDTEAFF. The CDR3 DNA follows: TGCGCCAGCAGCTACAGGGGGCGCGAGGACACTGAAGCTTTCTTT.

V gene TRBV7-9 combines with J gene TRBJ2-7; tentatively, D is TRBD1 or TRBD2 (5 bases each). V lost 3 bases, J lost 3 bases, and 12 bases lay in between. The CDR3 has 14 residues. Germline CDR1 SEHNR, CDR2 FQNEAQ (reference sequence). CDR3: CASSFGDGRYEQYF. CDR3 DNA: TGTGCCAGCAGCTTTGGGGACGGCCGCTACGAGCAGTACTTC.

This clonotype turned up a few times. The rearrangement uses TRBV5-6 and TRBJ2-7; no definite D call. The CDR3 totals 14 residues. V was pared by 2 bases and J by 2 bases, with 11 bases between. In germline, CDR1 is SGHDT, CDR2 YYEEEE. The CDR3 DNA sequence: TGTGCCAGCAGCTTTGGCCCTGATACCTACGAGCAGTACTTC. It specifies CASSFGPDTYEQYF.

The chain joins TRBV7-8 to TRBJ2-7; TRBD2 matches 8 bases. V lost 1 base and J lost 0; bases outside the gene matches: 14. The CDR3 has 19 residues. The germline V gene encodes CDR1 SGHVS and CDR2 FQNEAQ. The CDR3 reads CASSLDFGVAGTSSYEQYF. The DNA for the CDR3 is TGTGCCAGCAGCTTAGATTTCGGGGTAGCGGGGACCTCCTCCTACGAGCAGTACTTC.

This clonotype was seen only a few times. The V gene is TRBV19, the J gene TRBJ2-1; D unclear. The CDR3 is made up of 14 amino acids. The germline V gene encodes CDR1 LNHDA and CDR2 SQIVND (reference sequence). Trimming cost V 5 bases and J 0 bases, with 8 bases left between them. CDR3 in DNA: TGTGCCAGTAGTCCGACAATCTCCTACAATGAGCAGTTCTTC. This gives the protein CASSPTISYNEQFF.

In its sample, this clonotype was seen a few times. The chain links TRBV12-3 or TRBV12-4 to TRBJ2-5; D perhaps matches TRBD2 (6 bases). V lost 2 bases, J lost 5 bases, and 15 bases lay in between. The CDR3 is 15 residues long. CDR3 residues: CASSLSLGAGETQYF. The CDR3 region has the DNA TGTGCCAGCAGTTTAAGTTTGGGAGCGGGTGAGACCCAGTACTTC.